At least ten counts were recorded for the clone carrying this T cell receptor beta chain. The CDR3 totals 13 residues. In germline, CDR1 is DFQATT, CDR2 SNEGSKA (reference sequence). Trimming cost V 6 bases and J 3 bases; bases outside gene matches: 7. One entry per CDR3 protein results from TCRdb running MiXCR on the RT-PCR reads. The sample holds 550,000 to 750,000 distinct CDR3 sequences, 12% to 15% seen once. V usage is TRBV20-1 and J usage is TRBJ2-7; 8 bases are shared with TRBD2. The TCR originated in a female donor in good health, serving as a healthy control. Specimen: memory CD4+ T cells from blood. CDR3 DNA sequence: TGCAGTGCATCGGGGGGGAACGGCTACGAGCAGTACTTC. Translating it yields CSASGGNGYEQYF.